A selection of T cell receptor beta chains follows, all from one sample in a study of beta chain features in type 1 diabetes. Using immunoSEQ multiplex PCR, the repertoire was profiled, and TCRdb retains in-frame clones only, with some absent. The sample lists 250,000 to 350,000 clones; 14% were seen once. What was sequenced was central memory CD4+ T cells from blood. Every receptor here comes from a man under 40 in good health. CDR3s include the opening cysteine and the closing phenylalanine or tryptophan. The order of the fields is clone size, V gene, D gene, J gene, CDR3 protein, CDR3 DNA. The D gene is left open where the match is weak. Size is stated for part of the rows, as once, few or many counts, or as a class when the clone is expanded.

few,TRBV7-3,-,TRBJ2-1,CASSLKAGFEQFF,TGTGCCAGCAGCTTAAAGGCGGGATTTGAGCAGTTCTTC
-,TRBV2,TRBD1,TRBJ1-1,CASSPYQGGRTEAFF,TGTGCCAGCAGTCCGTACCAGGGGGGGCGGACTGAAGCTTTCTTT
many,TRBV18,-,TRBJ2-6,CASSPRGGANVLTF,TGTGCCAGCTCACCCAGAGGAGGGGCCAACGTCCTGACTTTC
-,TRBV4-1,TRBD1,TRBJ2-1,CASSQDLGTGAYEQFF,TGCGCCAGCAGCCAAGATCTTGGGACAGGGGCTTATGAGCAGTTCTTC
few,TRBV14,-,TRBJ1-2,CASSGGFNYGYTF,TGTGCCAGCAGCGGGGGATTCAACTATGGCTACACCTTC
-,TRBV7-3,TRBD2,TRBJ2-2,CASSLDAGTRLTGELFF,TGTGCCAGCAGCTTGGACGCCGGGACTAGACTTACCGGGGAGCTGTTTTTT
-,TRBV4-1,-,TRBJ1-4,CASSQEGQGFSNEKLFF,TGCGCCAGCAGCCAAGAGGGGCAGGGGTTTTCTAATGAAAAACTGTTTTTT
many,TRBV27,-,TRBJ2-2,CASGYTGELFF,TGTGCCAGCGGGTACACCGGGGAGCTGTTTTTT
many,TRBV14,-,TRBJ2-5,CASSQVRFQETQYF,TGTGCCAGCAGCCAAGTTAGGTTCCAAGAGACCCAGTACTTC
-,TRBV7-2,TRBD1,TRBJ1-2,CASSLDSGQGYGYTF,TGTGCCAGCAGCTTAGATTCCGGACAGGGGTATGGCTACACCTTC
many,TRBV5-6,-,TRBJ2-4,CASSPALTENIQYF,TGTGCCAGCAGCCCCGCTCTGACGGAAAACATTCAGTACTTC
-,TRBV6-6,-,TRBJ2-7,CASSYRKPDSYEQYF,TGTGCCAGCAGTTATCGCAAACCGGACAGTTACGAGCAGTACTTC
-,TRBV6-5,TRBD1,TRBJ1-2,CASTSRNRGFYGYTF,TGTGCCAGCACCTCCCGAAACAGGGGGTTCTATGGCTACACCTTC
-,TRBV7-2,TRBD2,TRBJ2-1,CASSKTSDSYNEQFF,TGTGCCAGCAGCAAGACTAGCGACTCCTACAATGAGCAGTTCTTC
-,TRBV2,TRBD2,TRBJ2-1,CASSEVSRGSGGNNEQFF,TGTGCCAGCAGTGAAGTGTCCAGGGGTAGCGGGGGGAACAATGAGCAGTTCTTC
few,TRBV7-2,TRBD2,TRBJ2-5,CASSPRTSQETQYF,TGTGCCAGCAGCCCCAGGACTAGCCAAGAGACCCAGTACTTC
-,TRBV7-2,-,TRBJ2-4,CASSPRTFDKNIQYF,TGTGCCAGCAGTCCGAGGACGTTTGACAAAAACATTCAGTACTTC
-,TRBV4-3,TRBD1,TRBJ1-2,CASSQEGTGTIYGYTF,TGCGCCAGCAGCCAAGAGGGGACAGGCACTATCTATGGCTACACCTTC
-,TRBV12-5,-,TRBJ1-1,CASGFNEAFF,TGTGCTAGTGGTTTCAATGAAGCTTTCTTT
-,TRBV4-1,-,TRBJ1-3,CASSQGLGVGNTIYF,TGCGCCAGCAGCCAAGGGTTAGGGGTTGGAAACACCATATATTTT
-,TRBV4-1,TRBD1,TRBJ1-2,CASSRGQGDGYTF,TGCGCCAGCAGCCGAGGACAGGGTGATGGCTACACCTTC
few,TRBV4-1,TRBD1,TRBJ1-2,CASSQGLAGQGNFRGYTF,TGCGCCAGCAGCCAAGGCTTGGCGGGACAGGGGAATTTTCGTGGCTACACCTTC
few,TRBV7-2,-,TRBJ1-2,CASSLARGLHGYTF,TGTGCCAGCAGCTTAGCTAGAGGTTTGCATGGCTACACCTTC
few,TRBV30,-,TRBJ1-4,CAGQVLGEKLFF,TGTGCCGGCCAGGTTCTGGGCGAAAAACTGTTTTTT
-,TRBV18,-,TRBJ2-1,CASSREWVALNEQFF,TGTGCCAGCTCACGAGAGTGGGTAGCCTTGAATGAGCAGTTCTTC
many,TRBV15,-,TRBJ2-7,CATSRDVGDGLQYF,TGTGCCACCAGCAGAGATGTCGGTGATGGGTTGCAGTACTTC
-,TRBV5-1,TRBD2,TRBJ2-5,CASSLSGGWETQYF,TGCGCCAGCAGCTTAAGCGGGGGATGGGAGACCCAGTACTTC
-,TRBV10-3,-,TRBJ1-2,CAISDRGSRYGYTF,TGTGCCATCAGTGACCGGGGGAGTAGGTATGGCTACACCTTC
-,TRBV11-2,TRBD1,TRBJ2-2,CASSFGQGTGELFF,TGTGCCAGCAGCTTCGGACAGGGAACCGGGGAGCTGTTTTTT
few,TRBV5-1,-,TRBJ2-7,CASSLHSSYEQYF,TGCGCCAGCAGCTTACACAGTTCCTACGAGCAGTACTTC
few,TRBV27,-,TRBJ2-5,CASSLQLGETQYF,TGTGCCAGCAGTCTGCAGTTGGGAGAGACCCAGTACTTC
many,TRBV11-2,-,TRBJ2-1,CASSLGKGGPIARFF,TGTGCCAGCAGCTTAGGGAAGGGGGGTCCCATCGCCAGGTTCTTC
-,TRBV7-6,TRBD2,TRBJ2-5,CASSRRPSGREPETQYF,TGTGCCAGCAGCCGACGTCCTAGCGGGAGGGAGCCTGAGACCCAGTACTTC
few,TRBV6-1,-,TRBJ2-3,CATLRSGVTDTQYF,TGTGCCACACTCAGGAGTGGGGTCACAGATACGCAGTATTTT
few,TRBV7-2,TRBD2,TRBJ2-1,CASSLVRGRANEQFF,TGTGCCAGCAGCTTAGTACGAGGGAGGGCTAATGAGCAGTTCTTC
few,TRBV10-1,-,TRBJ2-3,CASSENLAGDTQYF,TGCGCCAGCAGTGAGAACCTAGCAGGGGATACGCAGTATTTT
few,TRBV7-3,-,TRBJ2-2,CASSPIPSLGVNTGELFF,TGTGCCAGCAGCCCAATACCCTCGCTAGGGGTAAACACCGGGGAGCTGTTTTTT
-,TRBV5-4,TRBD2,TRBJ2-1,CASSLLQRGRDEQFF,TGTGCCAGCAGCTTGTTACAGCGGGGAAGGGATGAGCAGTTCTTC
-,TRBV27,-,TRBJ1-5,CASSPDRGVSNQPQHF,TGTGCCAGCAGTCCTGACAGAGGGGTGAGCAATCAGCCCCAGCATTTT
few,TRBV7-2,TRBD1,TRBJ1-1,CASKTGAGGTEAFF,TGTGCCAGCAAAACCGGGGCAGGGGGAACTGAAGCTTTCTTT
-,TRBV2,-,TRBJ2-2,CASSGSDYTGELFF,TGTGCCAGCAGTGGTAGCGACTACACCGGGGAGCTGTTTTTT
-,TRBV7-8,-,TRBJ2-4,CASSLAKNIQYF,TGTGCCAGCAGCTTAGCCAAAAACATTCAGTACTTC
once,TRBV10-3,-,TRBJ2-2,CAISESNPGELFF,TGTGCCATCAGTGAGTCGAATCCCGGGGAGCTGTTTTTT
few,TRBV30,-,TRBJ2-1,CAWSRLSYEQFF,TGTGCCTGGAGCCGACTTAGCTATGAGCAGTTCTTC
-,TRBV6-6,-,TRBJ1-5,CASSSRARQPQHF,TGTGCCAGCAGTTCCAGAGCCAGGCAGCCCCAGCATTTT
few,TRBV5-1,-,TRBJ2-3,CASRTGRVSTDTQYF,TGCGCCAGCAGGACGGGCAGGGTTAGCACAGATACGCAGTATTTT
-,TRBV12-2,-,TRBJ1-1,CASRPLPRGGVTEAFF,TGTGCAAGTCGCCCATTACCCAGGGGGGGAGTCACTGAAGCTTTCTTT
-,TRBV19,-,TRBJ1-1,CASSMRYAEAFF,TGTGCCAGTAGTATGCGGTATGCTGAAGCTTTCTTT
-,TRBV7-2,TRBD2,TRBJ2-5,CASSLGGLAAETQYF,TGTGCCAGCAGCTTAGGAGGACTAGCGGCGGAGACCCAGTACTTC
many,TRBV11-2,-,TRBJ2-1,CASSAGGPNEQFF,TGTGCCAGCAGCGCCGGAGGACCCAATGAGCAGTTCTTC
many,TRBV10-3,-,TRBJ1-4,CAISDKVDEKLFF,TGTGCCATCAGTGACAAGGTGGATGAAAAACTGTTTTTT